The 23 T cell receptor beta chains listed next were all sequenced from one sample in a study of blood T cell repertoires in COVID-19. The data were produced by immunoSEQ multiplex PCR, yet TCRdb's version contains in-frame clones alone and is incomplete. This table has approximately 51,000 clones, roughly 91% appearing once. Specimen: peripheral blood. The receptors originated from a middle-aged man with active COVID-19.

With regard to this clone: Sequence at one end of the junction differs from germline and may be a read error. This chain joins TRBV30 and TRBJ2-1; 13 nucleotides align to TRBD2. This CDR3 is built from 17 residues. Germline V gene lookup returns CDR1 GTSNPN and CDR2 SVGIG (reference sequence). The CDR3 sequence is CARSELAGGISYNEQFF. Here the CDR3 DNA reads TGTGCCCGGAGTGAACTAGCGGGGGGGATCTCCTACAATGAGCAGTTCTTC.

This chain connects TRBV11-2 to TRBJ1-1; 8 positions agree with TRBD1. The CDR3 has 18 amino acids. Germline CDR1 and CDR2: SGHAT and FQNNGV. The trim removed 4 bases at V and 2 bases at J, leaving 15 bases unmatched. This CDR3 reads CASSSLRTGKGPNTEAFF. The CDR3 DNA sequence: TGTGCCAGCAGCTCACTTAGGACAGGGAAGGGGCCAAACACTGAAGCTTTCTTT.

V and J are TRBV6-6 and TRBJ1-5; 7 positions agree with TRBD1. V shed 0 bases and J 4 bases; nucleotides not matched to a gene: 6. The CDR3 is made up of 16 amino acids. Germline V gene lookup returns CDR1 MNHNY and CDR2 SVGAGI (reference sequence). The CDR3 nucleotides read TGTGCCAGCAGTTACTCAGGAGAGGGGGCTAATCAGCCCCAGCATTTT. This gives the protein CASSYSGEGANQPQHF.

The CDR3 loop is CASSYSMAGAYSPLHF. The DNA for the CDR3 is TGTGCCAGCAGTTACTCGATGGCGGGGGCATATTCACCCCTCCACTTT. This chain connects TRBV6-5 to TRBJ1-6; tentatively, D is TRBD1 (6 bases). V was clipped by 0 bases and J by 8 bases, with 14 bases between them. Germline CDR1 and CDR2: MNHEY and SVGAGI. The CDR3 is made up of 16 amino acids.

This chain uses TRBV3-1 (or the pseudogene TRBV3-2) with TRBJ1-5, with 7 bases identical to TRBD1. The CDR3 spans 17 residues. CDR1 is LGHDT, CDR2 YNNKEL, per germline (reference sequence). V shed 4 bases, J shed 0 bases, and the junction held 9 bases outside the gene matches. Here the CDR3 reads CASSPTVDRYSNQPQHF. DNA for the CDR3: TGTGCCAGCAGCCCTACCGTGGACAGGTATAGCAATCAGCCCCAGCATTTT.

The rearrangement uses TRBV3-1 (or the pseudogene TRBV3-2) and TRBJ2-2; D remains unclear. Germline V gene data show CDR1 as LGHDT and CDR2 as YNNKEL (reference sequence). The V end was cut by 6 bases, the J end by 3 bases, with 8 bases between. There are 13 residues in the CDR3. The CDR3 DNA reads TGTGCCAGCAGAATATCGGACACCGGGGAGCTGTTTTTT. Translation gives CASRISDTGELFF.

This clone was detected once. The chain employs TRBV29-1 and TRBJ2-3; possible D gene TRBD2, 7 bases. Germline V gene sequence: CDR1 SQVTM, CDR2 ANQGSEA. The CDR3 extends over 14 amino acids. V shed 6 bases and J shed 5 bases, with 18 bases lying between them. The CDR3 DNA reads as TGCAGCGTGGGGGGGGGCGCTTCACGAGATACGCAGTATTTT. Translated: CSVGGGASRDTQYF.

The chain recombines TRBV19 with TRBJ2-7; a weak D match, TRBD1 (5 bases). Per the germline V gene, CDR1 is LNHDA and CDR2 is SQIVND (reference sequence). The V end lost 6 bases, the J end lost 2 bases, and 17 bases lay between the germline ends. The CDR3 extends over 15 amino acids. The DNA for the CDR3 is TGTGCCAGTAGCTCTCCCGCGGACAAGGCCTACGAGCAGTACTTC. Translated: CASSSPADKAYEQYF.

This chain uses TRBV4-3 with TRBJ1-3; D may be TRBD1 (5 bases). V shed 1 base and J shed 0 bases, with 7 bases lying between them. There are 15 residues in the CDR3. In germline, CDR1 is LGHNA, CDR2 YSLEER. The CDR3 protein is CASSQGGGSGNTIYF. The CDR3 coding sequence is TGCGCCAGCAGCCAAGGGGGGGGCTCTGGAAACACCATATATTTT.

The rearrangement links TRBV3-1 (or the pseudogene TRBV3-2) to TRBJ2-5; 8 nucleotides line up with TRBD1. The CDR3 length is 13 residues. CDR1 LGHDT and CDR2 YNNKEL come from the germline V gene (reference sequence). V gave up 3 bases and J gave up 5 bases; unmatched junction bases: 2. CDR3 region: CASSHYRGETQYF. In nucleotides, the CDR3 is TGTGCCAGCAGCCATTACAGGGGGGAGACCCAGTACTTC.

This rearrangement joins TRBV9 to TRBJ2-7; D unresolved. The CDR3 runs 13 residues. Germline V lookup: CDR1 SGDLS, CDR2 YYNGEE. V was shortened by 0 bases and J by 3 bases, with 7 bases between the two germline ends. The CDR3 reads CASSVGQFYEQYF. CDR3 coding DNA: TGTGCCAGCAGCGTAGGTCAGTTCTACGAGCAGTACTTC.

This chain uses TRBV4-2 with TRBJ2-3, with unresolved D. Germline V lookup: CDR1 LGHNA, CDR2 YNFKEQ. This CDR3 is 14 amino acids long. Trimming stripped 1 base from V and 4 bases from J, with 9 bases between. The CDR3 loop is CASSQGLASDTQYF. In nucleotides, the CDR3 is TGTGCCAGCAGCCAAGGGTTAGCCTCAGATACGCAGTATTTT.

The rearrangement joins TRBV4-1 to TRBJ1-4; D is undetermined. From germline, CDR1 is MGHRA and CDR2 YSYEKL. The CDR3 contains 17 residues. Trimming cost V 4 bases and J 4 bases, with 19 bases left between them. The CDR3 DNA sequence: TGCGCCAGCAGCCCCCCCTCGATCGGTGCCTTTAATGAAAAACTGTTTTTT. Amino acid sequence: CASSPPSIGAFNEKLFF.

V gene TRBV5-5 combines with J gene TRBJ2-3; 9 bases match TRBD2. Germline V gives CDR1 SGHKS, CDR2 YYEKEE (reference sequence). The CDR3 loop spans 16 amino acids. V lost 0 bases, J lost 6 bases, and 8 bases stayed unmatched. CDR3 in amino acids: CASSLASGASIDTQYF. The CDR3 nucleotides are TGTGCCAGCAGCTTGGCTAGCGGGGCATCCATTGATACGCAGTATTTT.

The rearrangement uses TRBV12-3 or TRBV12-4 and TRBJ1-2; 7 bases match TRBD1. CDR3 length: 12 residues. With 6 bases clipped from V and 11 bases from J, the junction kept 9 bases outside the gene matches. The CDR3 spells CASSPGQESYTF. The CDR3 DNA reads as TGTGCCAGCAGCCCCGGACAGGAGAGTTACACCTTC.

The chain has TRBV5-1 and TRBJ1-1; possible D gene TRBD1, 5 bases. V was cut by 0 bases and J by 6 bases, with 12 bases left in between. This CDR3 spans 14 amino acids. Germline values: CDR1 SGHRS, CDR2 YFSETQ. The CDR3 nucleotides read TGCGCCAGCAGCTTGGGCGGGGGGGATGCTGAAGCTTTCTTT. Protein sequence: CASSLGGGDAEAFF.

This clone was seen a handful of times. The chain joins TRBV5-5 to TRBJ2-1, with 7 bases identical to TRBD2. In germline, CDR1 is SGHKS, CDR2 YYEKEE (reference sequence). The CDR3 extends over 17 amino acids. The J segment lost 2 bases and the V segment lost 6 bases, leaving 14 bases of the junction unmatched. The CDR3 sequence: CASIQSLLAATYNEQFF. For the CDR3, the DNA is TGTGCCAGCATCCAATCCCTCCTAGCGGCCACCTACAATGAGCAGTTCTTC.

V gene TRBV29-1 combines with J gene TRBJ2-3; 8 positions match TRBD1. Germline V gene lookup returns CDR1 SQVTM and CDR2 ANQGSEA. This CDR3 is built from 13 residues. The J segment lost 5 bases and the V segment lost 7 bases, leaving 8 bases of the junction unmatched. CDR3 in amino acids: CSASRGRGDTQYF. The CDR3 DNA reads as TGCAGCGCCTCCAGGGGGCGCGGAGATACGCAGTATTTT.

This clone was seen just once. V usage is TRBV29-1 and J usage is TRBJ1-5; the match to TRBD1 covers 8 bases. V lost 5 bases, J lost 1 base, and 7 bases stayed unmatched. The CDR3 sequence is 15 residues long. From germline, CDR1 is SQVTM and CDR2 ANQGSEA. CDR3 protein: CSVSDRGGSNQPQHF. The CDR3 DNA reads TGCAGCGTTTCCGACAGGGGAGGGAGCAATCAGCCCCAGCATTTT. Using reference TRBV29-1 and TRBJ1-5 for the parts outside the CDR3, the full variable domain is SAVISQKPSRDICQRGTSLTIQCQVDSQVTMMFWYRQQPGQSLTLIATANQGSEATYESGFVIDKFPISRPNLTFSTLTVSNMSPEDSSIYLCSVSDRGGSNQPQHFGDGTRLSIL.

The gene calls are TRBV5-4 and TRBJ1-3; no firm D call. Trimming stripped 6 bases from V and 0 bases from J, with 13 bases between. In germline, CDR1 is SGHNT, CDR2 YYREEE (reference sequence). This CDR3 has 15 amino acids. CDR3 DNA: TGTGCCAGCATGGAGGGTCCGAGCTCTGGAAACACCATATATTTT. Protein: CASMEGPSSGNTIYF.

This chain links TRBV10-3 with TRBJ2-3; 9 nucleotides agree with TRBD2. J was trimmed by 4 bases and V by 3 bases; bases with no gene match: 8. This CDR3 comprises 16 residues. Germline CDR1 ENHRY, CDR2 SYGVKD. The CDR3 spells CAISEQRRGGPDTQYF. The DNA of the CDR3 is TGTGCCATCAGTGAACAGAGGCGGGGGGGCCCAGATACGCAGTATTTT.

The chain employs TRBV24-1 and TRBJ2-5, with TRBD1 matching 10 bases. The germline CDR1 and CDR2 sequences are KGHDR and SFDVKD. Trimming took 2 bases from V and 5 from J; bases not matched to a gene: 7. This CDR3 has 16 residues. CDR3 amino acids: CATSDSGQGNRETQYF. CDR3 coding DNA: TGTGCCACCAGTGATTCGGGACAGGGGAACCGGGAGACCCAGTACTTC.

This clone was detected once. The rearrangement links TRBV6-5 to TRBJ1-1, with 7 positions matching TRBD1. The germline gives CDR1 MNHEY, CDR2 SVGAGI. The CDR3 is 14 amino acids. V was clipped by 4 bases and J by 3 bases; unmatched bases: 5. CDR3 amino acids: CASSWTQGDTEAFF. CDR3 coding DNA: TGTGCCAGCAGTTGGACTCAGGGGGACACTGAAGCTTTCTTT.